These T cell receptor beta chains were read from a single sample in a study of CD8+CD57+ T cells in acquired aplastic anemia. TCRdb re-called the reads through MiXCR, storing one row per CDR3 protein. This sample has around 200,000 distinct CDR3 sequences, with roughly half found just once. Sequencing was performed on sorted CD4+, CD8+, or CD8+CD57+ T cells (not recorded which) from PBMCs. All receptors derive from a human donor with aplastic anemia. CDR3s include the opening cysteine and the closing phenylalanine or tryptophan. The order of the fields is J gene, V gene, D gene, clone size, CDR3 protein, CDR3 DNA. D genes are given only for firm matches. Size is stated for part of the rows, as once, few or many counts, or as a class when the clone is expanded.

TRBJ1-5 TRBV10-3 - - CATRDGGGGNQPQHF TGTGCCACCAGAGATGGAGGGGGGGGCAATCAGCCCCAGCATTTT
TRBJ2-1 TRBV29-1 - - CSVGLVGSYNEQFF TGCAGCGTTGGACTAGTAGGTTCCTACAATGAGCAGTTCTTC
TRBJ2-1 TRBV6-1 TRBD2 - CASSEDGTSGSRNEQFF TGTGCCAGCAGTGAAGATGGGACTAGCGGGAGTCGGAATGAGCAGTTCTTC
TRBJ2-1 TRBV7-9 - - CASTLIGDEQFF TGTGCCAGCACCCTTATTGGGGACGAGCAGTTCTTC
TRBJ2-3 TRBV4-2 - many CASSQGGSGADTQYF TGTGCCAGCAGCCAAGGGGGTTCTGGAGCAGATACGCAGTATTTT
TRBJ1-4 TRBV5-1 TRBD1 - CASRSAGGHEPRVEKLFF TGCGCCAGCAGATCGGCAGGGGGCCACGAACCGAGGGTTGAAAAACTGTTTTTT
TRBJ2-1 TRBV10-3 - - CAISESLDPVYNEQFF TGTGCCATCAGTGAGAGCCTGGATCCAGTCTACAATGAGCAGTTCTTC
TRBJ2-3 TRBV5-5 - many CASSLAEPDTQYF TGTGCCAGCAGCTTGGCCGAGCCAGATACGCAGTATTTT
TRBJ1-2 TRBV10-3 TRBD1 - CAISPQGVSHYGYTF TGTGCCATCAGTCCCCAGGGGGTATCCCACTATGGCTACACCTTC
TRBJ2-3 TRBV5-1 - - CASSLGIQGSTDTQYF TGCGCCAGCAGCTTGGGTATCCAGGGTAGCACAGATACGCAGTATTTT
TRBJ2-7 TRBV7-7 TRBD2 - CASSQEVLAVGEQYF TGTGCCAGCAGCCAAGAGGTACTAGCGGTCGGCGAGCAGTACTTC
TRBJ1-4 TRBV14 TRBD1 - CASSRDRGANEKLFF TGTGCCAGCAGCCGGGACAGGGGTGCTAATGAAAAACTGTTTTTT
TRBJ2-5 TRBV19 TRBD1 - CASSIGTGKETQYF TGTGCCAGTAGTATTGGGACAGGGAAAGAGACCCAGTACTTC
TRBJ1-5 TRBV2 - - CASREEDSNQPQHF TGTGCCAGCCGGGAGGAGGATAGCAATCAGCCCCAGCATTTT
TRBJ2-5 TRBV15 - - CATSRDQGGKETQYF TGTGCCACCAGCAGAGATCAGGGGGGAAAAGAGACCCAGTACTTC
TRBJ2-1 TRBV10-3 - - CAISERLDNEQFF TGTGCCATCAGTGAGCGACTAGACAATGAGCAGTTCTTC
TRBJ2-1 TRBV7-2 TRBD1 - CASSEGQNNEQFF TGTGCCAGCAGCGAGGGACAGAACAATGAGCAGTTCTTC
TRBJ2-2 TRBV7-3 TRBD1 - CASSLDRASGELLF TGTGCCAGCAGCTTGGACAGGGCATCCGGGGAGCTGCTTTTT
TRBJ1-5 TRBV19 - - CASKGASNQPQHF TGTGCCAGTAAGGGCGCGAGCAATCAGCCCCAGCATTTT
TRBJ1-6 TRBV4-2 - once CATGRGGSGMTLTAPLHF TGTGCCACCGGCAGGGGAGGCAGCGGCATGACCCTAACGGCACCCCTCCACTTT
TRBJ1-2 TRBV29-1 TRBD1 few CSVEFPGQGMLNGYTF TGCAGCGTTGAATTTCCGGGACAGGGGATGCTGAATGGCTACACCTTC
TRBJ2-3 TRBV12-3/TRBV12-4 - - CASGGGETDTQYF TGTGCCAGCGGCGGGGGCGAAACAGATACGCAGTATTTT
TRBJ1-5 TRBV3-1 - many CASSQQNQPQHF TGTGCCAGCAGCCAACAGAATCAGCCCCAGCATTTT